Sequencing of this T cell receptor (beta chain) was carried out in a study of T cells in Graves' hyperthyroidism and ophthalmopathy. CDR1 is SGHRS and CDR2 is YFSETQ in the germline V gene. The CDR3 covers 12 residues. Losses at the gene ends were 7 bases for V and 8 bases for J; bases not matched to a gene: 4. The CDR3 regions of TCR beta were amplified from RNA transcripts. HTBI primers were employed in a first-round RT-PCR of the TCR CDR3. TCRdb re-analysed the multiplex PCR reads in MiXCR, keeping a single row per CDR3 protein. This table has 600,000 to 650,000 distinct CDR3 sequences, 20% to 25% appearing once. With duration under 3 months, ophthalmopathy was active: Clinical Activity Score at least 3, NOSPECS at least 4.

The V gene is TRBV5-1, the J gene TRBJ2-1; 9 bases map to TRBD2. This sequence originates from a man younger than 45 with Graves' ophthalmopathy. The material sequenced was blood. This CDR3 is CASQLAGDEQFF. CDR3 nucleotides: TGCGCCAGCCAACTAGCGGGTGATGAGCAGTTCTTC.